This T cell receptor beta chain was sequenced during a study of T cell clonality in common variable immunodeficiency. The germline CDR1 and CDR2 sequences are DFQATT and SNEGSKA (reference sequence). V was clipped by 0 bases and J by 1 base; unmatched bases: 5. This CDR3 has 15 amino acids. TCRdb's table, derived via immunoSEQ multiplex PCR, lists solely in-frame clones and lacks some. The sample holds some 39,000 clones, and no clone turns up only once. This clone was recorded many times. Read sequence stops 3 residues before the CDR3 end, and the germline J gene provides the missing end. Sequencing was performed on peripheral blood mononuclear cells. The TCR comes from a person between 18 and 75 years old in good health. The V gene is TRBV20-1, the J gene TRBJ2-5; 7 nucleotides match TRBD2. The covered CDR3 bases are TGCAGTGCTAGAGACACGGGACTATCCCAAGAGACC. Translation gives CSARDTGLSQET. In full, the CDR3 reads CSARDTGLSQETQYF.